This T cell receptor beta chain originates from a study of T cells in Graves' hyperthyroidism and ophthalmopathy. The diagnostic basis comprised clinical symptoms, serum thyroxine and TRAb, thyroid ultrasound and orbital computed tomography. This clonotype was seen ten or more times. Regions amplified from RNA transcripts were the TCR beta CDR3 regions. The TCR CDR3 first-round RT-PCR relied on the HTBI primer set. MiXCR was run by TCRdb on the multiplex PCR reads, yielding one entry per CDR3 protein. The sample carries hundreds of thousands of distinct CDR3 sequences, approximately 25% recorded once. This clonotype was obtained from a woman between 25 and 40 years old with Graves' ophthalmopathy. Sequencing was performed on blood.

The CDR3 region is CASSWQGSRSYEQYF. In nucleotides, the CDR3 is TGTGCCAGCAGTTGGCAGGGAAGCCGATCCTACGAGCAGTACTTC. J is TRBJ2-7 and V is TRBV28, with D perhaps matching TRBD1 (5 bases). Germline loops: CDR1 MDHEN, CDR2 SYDVKM. This CDR3 contains 15 residues. The V end lost 4 bases, the J end lost 1 base, and 14 bases lay between the germline ends.